The 17 T cell receptor beta chains below were found in one sample sequenced in a study of T cells in Graves' hyperthyroidism and ophthalmopathy. Template material for amplifying TCR beta CDR3 regions consisted of RNA transcripts. TCR CDR3 underwent first-round RT-PCR with the HTBI primer set. TCRdb analysed the multiplex PCR reads with MiXCR anew, one entry per CDR3 protein. The sample records roughly 56,000 distinct CDR3 sequences, roughly 50% being singletons. The source material was blood. The receptors were sampled from a young woman with Graves' ophthalmopathy.

The chain is built from TRBV9 and TRBJ2-7, with D possibly called TRBD1 or TRBD2 (5 bases each). V dropped 0 bases and J dropped 12 bases, with 19 bases sitting between them. Germline V gene lookup returns CDR1 SGDLS and CDR2 YYNGEE. The CDR3 runs 14 residues. CDR3 DNA: TGTGCCAGCAGCGTAGAGGGGAGCTCCTACGAGTGGTACTTC. Translating it yields CASSVEGSSYEWYF. The variable domain in full, completed from reference TRBV9 and TRBJ2-7, reads DSGVTQTPKHLITATGQRVTLRCSPRSGDLSVYWYQQSLDQGLQFLIQYYNGEERAKGNILERFSAQQFPDLHSELNLSSLELGDSALYFCASSVEGSSYEWYFGPGTRLTVT.

In this sample, this clonotype turned up many times. The chain has TRBV12-3 or TRBV12-4 and TRBJ1-5; D not resolved. V was shortened by 3 bases and J by 3 bases, with 9 bases between the two germline ends. There are 14 residues in the CDR3. This CDR3 reads CASSFEEFNQPQHF. CDR3 bases: TGTGCCAGCAGTTTTGAAGAGTTCAATCAGCCCCAGCATTTT.

The gene calls are TRBV7-2 and TRBJ1-1, with D tentatively TRBD1 (5 bases). The length of the CDR3 is 15 residues. Trimming pared 5 bases from V and 1 base from J, leaving 14 bases between. CDR1 SGHTA and CDR2 FQGNSA come from the germline V gene. The CDR3 DNA follows: TGTGCCAGCAGCGTCGGGACGTCAAAGAACACTGAAGCTTTCTTT. Its protein product is CASSVGTSKNTEAFF.

The CDR3 loop reads CATRGPQETQYF. In DNA, the CDR3 is TGTGCCACCAGGGGACCCCAAGAGACCCAGTACTTC. V and J are TRBV24-1 and TRBJ2-5; perhaps D is TRBD1 or TRBD2 (5 bases each). CDR1 KGHDR and CDR2 SFDVKD come from the germline V gene. The CDR3 loop spans 12 amino acids. The V end was cut by 7 bases, the J end by 1 base, with 6 bases between.

This chain links TRBV9 with TRBJ1-6, with 7 bases that match TRBD1. Germline assignment: CDR1 SGDLS and CDR2 YYNGEE. Trimming removed 0 bases from V and 8 bases from J; junction bases left unmatched: 5. The CDR3 sequence is 15 residues long. The chain's CDR3 is CASSVVGGGDSPLHF. CDR3 bases: TGTGCCAGCAGCGTAGTAGGAGGGGGCGATTCACCCCTCCACTTT. Variable domain in full (rest from reference TRBV9 and TRBJ1-6): DSGVTQTPKHLITATGQRVTLRCSPRSGDLSVYWYQQSLDQGLQFLIQYYNGEERAKGNILERFSAQQFPDLHSELNLSSLELGDSALYFCASSVVGGGDSPLHFGNGTRLTVT.

This clonotype was seen at least ten times. The chain is built from TRBV28 and TRBJ1-2; TRBD1 might be the D (5 bases). Trimming cost V 8 bases and J 4 bases, with 8 bases left between them. The CDR3 extends over 11 amino acids. The germline V gene encodes CDR1 MDHEN and CDR2 SYDVKM. Written as DNA, the CDR3 is TGTGCCAGCGGGGGTTCCTATGGCTACACCTTC. It codes for CASGGSYGYTF.

This chain uses TRBV6-6 with TRBJ1-5; weak D call: TRBD1 (5 bases). This CDR3 spans 13 amino acids. The germline V and J ends were trimmed by 9 bases and 11 bases, with 20 bases remaining between them. Per the germline V gene, CDR1 is MNHNY and CDR2 is SVGAGI (reference sequence). The CDR3 loop is CARPGPHQETQHF. CDR3 DNA: TGTGCCAGGCCGGGACCTCACCAAGAGACCCAGCATTTT.

Remarks on this clonotype: Since no conserved phenylalanine or tryptophan closes the CDR3, a read error is the likely cause. The chain combines TRBV19 with TRBJ2-2; weak D call: TRBD2 (5 bases). The CDR3 extends over 14 amino acids. The ends were cut back, 8 bases at V and 7 bases at J, with 17 bases in the middle. CDR1 is LNHDA, CDR2 SQIVND, per germline (reference sequence). The DNA for the CDR3 is TGTGCCAGTGAGGGAAGGAGTTTGAGCGGGGAGCTGTTTCTT. Residues: CASEGRSLSGELFL.

This clonotype was counted ten times or more. The chain is built from TRBV20-1 and TRBJ2-3; D gene unclear. The germline V gene has CDR1 DFQATT and CDR2 SNEGSKA (reference sequence). The CDR3 contains 15 residues. Trimming removed 5 bases at V and 4 bases at J, with 19 bases between. This CDR3 is CSAPPSSESSDTQYF. CDR3 nucleotides: TGCAGTGCTCCACCCAGTTCGGAGTCCTCAGATACGCAGTATTTT.

This clonotype was detected ten times or more. The chain combines TRBV7-9 with TRBJ2-5; 8 bases are shared with TRBD2. CDR1 and CDR2 from the germline V gene are SEHNR and FQNEAQ (reference sequence). The CDR3 contains 14 residues. The V gene end was trimmed by 0 bases and the J gene end by 9 bases; junction bases not matched to a gene: 6. The CDR3 is CASSLAGRREAQYF. The CDR3, as DNA: TGTGCCAGCAGCTTAGCCGGGAGGCGGGAGGCCCAGTACTTC.

The chain is built from TRBV6-6 and TRBJ1-2; D may be TRBD1 (5 bases). The CDR3 spans 13 residues. CDR1 and CDR2 from the germline V gene are MNHNY and SVGAGI (reference sequence). The V and J ends lost 0 bases and 6 bases respectively, with 8 bases between them. CDR3 nucleotide sequence: TGTGCCAGCAGTTACTCGGACACGGATGGCTACACCTTC. It translates to CASSYSDTDGYTF.

As concerns this clonotype: One base away lies a much larger clone, so this may be a sequencing read error. The chain links TRBV28 to TRBJ2-6; no clear D. CDR1 MDHEN and CDR2 SYDVKM come from the germline V gene. The CDR3 consists of 12 residues. The V gene lost 4 bases and the J gene lost 2 bases, with 0 bases spanning the gap. This CDR3 reads CASSSGANVLTF. CDR3 bases: TGTGCCAGCAGTTCTGGGGCCAACGTCCTGACTTTC.

This clonotype came up a few times. The chain couples TRBV4-1 to TRBJ2-4, with D perhaps matching TRBD2 (5 bases). Germline CDR1 is MGHRA and CDR2 is YSYEKL. V was clipped by 6 bases and J by 9 bases, with 24 bases between them. The CDR3 runs 16 residues. The CDR3 DNA reads as TGCGCCAGCAGACTCGGTGCTGCGGAGGCGCGGAGCATTCAGTACTTC. This translates into CASRLGAAEARSIQYF.

Remarks on this clonotype: The DNA is omitted, as the CDR3 cannot be located on it reliably, and the CDR3 follows TCRdb's listing. The genes are TRBV29-1 and TRBJ2-3; no check of the table's D call, TRBD2, against the DNA was made. Germline V gene data show CDR1 as SQVTM and CDR2 as ANQGSEA. A total of 18 residues make up the CDR3, ends included. The CDR3 protein is CSIYLCSVEGSGTDTQYF.

The chain has TRBV29-1 and TRBJ2-7; 8 bases agree with TRBD2. Trimming cost V 8 bases and J 7 bases; bases outside gene matches: 13. The CDR3 totals 13 residues. Germline CDR1 and CDR2: SQVTM and ANQGSEA. The CDR3 here is CSRSGEPLREQYF. CDR3 bases: TGCAGCCGTAGCGGGGAACCCCTACGGGAGCAGTACTTC.

This clonotype has at least ten counts. V gene TRBV9 combines with J gene TRBJ2-3; no clear D gene. Germline CDR1 reads SGDLS; CDR2 reads YYNGEE. The ends were cut back, 0 bases at V and 5 bases at J, with 10 bases in the middle. The CDR3 is 14 residues long. In DNA, the CDR3 is TGTGCCAGCAGCGTAGCCGGCCTGCTAGATACGCAGTATTTT. Translated: CASSVAGLLDTQYF.

This clonotype has ten or more counts. The rearrangement uses TRBV4-2 and TRBJ1-4, with D tentatively TRBD1 (5 bases). Germline CDR1 is LGHNA and CDR2 is YNFKEQ. The CDR3 is 14 residues long. Trimming took off 1 base at V and 6 bases at J, with 9 bases between the two ends. This chain's CDR3 is CASSQGKGDEKLFF. CDR3 sequence (DNA): TGTGCCAGCAGCCAAGGGAAAGGGGATGAAAAACTGTTTTTT.